The rows below give T cell receptor beta chains drawn from one sample of a study of T cell repertoires in cytomegalovirus infection. The antigens of these receptors remain unknown. One entry per CDR3 protein results from TCRdb running MiXCR on the reads. The data show 900,000 to 950,000 distinct CDR3 sequences, approximately 30% seen once. The material sequenced was cultured CD8+ T cells from PBMCs, taken from culture after CMV antigen stimulation. The source of these receptors is a human donor in good health (CMV status not recorded). Some clones in this sample may be carry-over from other donors' samples. CDR3s leave out the opening cysteine and the closing phenylalanine or tryptophan. The order of the fields is D gene, V gene, J gene, CDR3 protein. D genes are given only for firm matches.

>NA|TRBV6-5|TRBJ1-2
ASSYSTGIHGYT
>TRBD1|TRBV10-3|TRBJ2-6
AISESDRSSGANVLT
>NA|TRBV5-1|TRBJ2-1
ASRSQGWSSYNEQF
>NA|TRBV7-9|TRBJ2-3
ASSLSTPGDTQY
>TRBD2|TRBV28|TRBJ2-3
ASSFSGGYTDTQY
>NA|TRBV7-9|TRBJ1-4
ASRPLEEEKLF
>TRBD2|TRBV7-4|TRBJ2-7
ASSLERGKWEQY
>NA|TRBV7-6|TRBJ1-2
ASGGAETNYGYT
>TRBD2|TRBV27|TRBJ2-1
ASSLSPSGGDRYNEQF
>TRBD2|TRBV4-3|TRBJ2-5
ASSQERLAGETQY
>NA|TRBV7-8|TRBJ2-1
ASSLARDNPYNEQF
>NA|TRBV12-3/TRBV12-4|TRBJ1-5
ASSFPSPDYSNQPQH
>NA|TRBV7-2|TRBJ1-2
ASSFSENSPLGYGYT
>TRBD2|TRBV7-6|TRBJ2-2
ASSLVAGGELF
>TRBD1|TRBV7-6|TRBJ1-1
ASSSSRDRGTEAF
>NA|TRBV11-2|TRBJ2-1
ASSLVAHEQF
>NA|TRBV7-6|TRBJ2-5
ASSFINRVEETQY
>TRBD1|TRBV12-3/TRBV12-4|TRBJ1-1
TSSWTGPLEAF
>NA|TRBV15|TRBJ1-1
ATSSLQGGDTEAF
>TRBD1|TRBV9|TRBJ1-1
ASSVDRTGGSTEAF
>TRBD1|TRBV7-9|TRBJ1-2
ASSLAQGIKVYGYT
>TRBD1|TRBV7-6|TRBJ1-1
ASSPGTALLNTEAF
>NA|TRBV5-6|TRBJ2-5
ASSEGGDEETQY
>NA|TRBV19|TRBJ1-1
ASSIELPASLSPNTEAF
>TRBD1|TRBV20-1|TRBJ2-1
SASDRGRGSYNEQF
>TRBD1|TRBV14|TRBJ2-5
ASSLEWDRAQETQY
>NA|TRBV2|TRBJ1-4
ASSNPADRDEKLF
>TRBD1|TRBV29-1|TRBJ1-2
SVDGGQGVSYGYT
>NA|TRBV7-9|TRBJ2-1
ASRPREGRQYNEQF
>NA|TRBV24-1|TRBJ2-1
ATSDSTFEQF
>NA|TRBV24-1|TRBJ1-1
ATSDAGPYGAF
>NA|TRBV27|TRBJ2-7
ASSPRDPGEQY